The sample holds a few counts of the clone carrying this T cell receptor (beta chain). This specimen comes from a study of T cell changes during pregnancy in multiple sclerosis. Method: immunoSEQ multiplex PCR; TCRdb's copy keeps in-frame clones and lacks some. The table shows 50,000 to 60,000 clones, with approximately 90% occurring only once. The sample in question was CD4+ T cells from peripheral blood mononuclear cells, obtained in the first trimester of pregnancy. The sequence derives from a female donor with multiple sclerosis, enrolled in a pregnancy study.

The CDR3 DNA reads as TGTGCCATCAGTGAGTCGGAGCTGCTGAACACTGAAGCTTTCTTT. This sequence encodes CAISESELLNTEAFF. The genes are TRBV10-3 and TRBJ1-1; D gene unclear. The CDR3 runs 15 residues. Germline lookup yields CDR1 ENHRY and CDR2 SYGVKD. With 0 bases removed from V and 0 bases from J, the gap between germline ends came to 8 bases.